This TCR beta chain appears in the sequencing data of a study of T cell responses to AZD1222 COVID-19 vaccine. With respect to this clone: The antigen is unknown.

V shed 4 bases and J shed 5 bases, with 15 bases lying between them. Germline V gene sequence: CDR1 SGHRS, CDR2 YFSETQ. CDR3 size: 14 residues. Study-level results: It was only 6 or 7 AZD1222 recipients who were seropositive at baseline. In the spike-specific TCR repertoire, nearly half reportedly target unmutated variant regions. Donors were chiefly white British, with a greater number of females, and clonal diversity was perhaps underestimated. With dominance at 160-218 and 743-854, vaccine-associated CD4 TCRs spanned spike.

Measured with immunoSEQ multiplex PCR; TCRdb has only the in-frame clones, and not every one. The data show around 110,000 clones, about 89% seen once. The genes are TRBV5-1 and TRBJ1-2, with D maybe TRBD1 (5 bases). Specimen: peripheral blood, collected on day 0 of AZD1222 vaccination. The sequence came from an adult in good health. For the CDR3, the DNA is TGCGCCAGCAGCCCGGACGGGACGGGGTATGGCTACACCTTC. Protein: CASSPDGTGYGYTF.